These T cell receptor beta chains were read from a single sample in a study of T cells in pancreatic ductal adenocarcinoma. Data came from immunoSEQ multiplex PCR; TCRdb stores just in-frame clones and leaves some out. The sample has tens of thousands of clones, roughly 92% seen once; the top ten hold roughly 2.3%. Sequenced: PBMCs. The receptors here all came from a human donor with pancreatic ductal adenocarcinoma. The CDR3 runs from the conserved cysteine through the conserved F or W. The D gene is left open where the match is weak. Rows give clone size only sometimes, using once, few, many, or a class for an expanded clone.

j_call v_call d_call clone_size cdr3_nt cdr3_aa
TRBJ2-1 TRBV5-1 TRBD2 - TGCGCCAGCAGTCGTACTAGCGGGAGGTCGGGACATGAGCAGTTCTTC CASSRTSGRSGHEQFF
TRBJ1-5 TRBV27 - - TGTGCCAGCAGTTTATCAGGGGGTCAGGGGAATCAGCCCCAGCATTTT CASSLSGGQGNQPQHF
TRBJ2-7 TRBV6-6 TRBD2 - TGTGCCAGCAGGAGGACTAGCGAGGCCTACGAGCAGTACTTC CASRRTSEAYEQYF
TRBJ2-7 TRBV9 TRBD2 - TGTGCCAGCAGCGAACTAGCGGGAGGGACCGAGCAGTACTTC CASSELAGGTEQYF
TRBJ1-1 TRBV25-1 TRBD1 - TGTGCCAGCAGTGAGACAGGGGGCGAGAACACTGAAGCTTTCTTT CASSETGGENTEAFF
TRBJ1-1 TRBV5-6 - - TGTGCCAGCAGCCTGAAAATGAACACTGAAGCTTTCTTT CASSLKMNTEAFF
TRBJ1-3 TRBV28 - - TGTGCCAGCAGTCTACAGGGAGCCCCTGGAAACACCATATATTTT CASSLQGAPGNTIYF
TRBJ2-2 TRBV6-6 - - TGTGCCAGCAGATCGACGGTCACCGGGGAGCTGTTTTTT CASRSTVTGELFF
TRBJ2-2 TRBV28 - - TGTGCCAGCAGACACCAGCGGCGGGACCGAATTATTAACACCGGGGAGCTGTTTTTT CASRHQRRDRIINTGELFF
TRBJ2-2 TRBV27 - - TGTGCCAGCGGAAGGGGATTGACCACCGGGGAGCTGTTTTTT CASGRGLTTGELFF
TRBJ1-4 TRBV28 TRBD1 - TGTGCCAGCAGTTCCCACAGGGGAGATAATGAAAAACTGTTTTTT CASSSHRGDNEKLFF
TRBJ2-2 TRBV30 TRBD1 - TGTGCCTGGGGGGACAGGGTGTCCGGGGAGCTGTTTTTT CAWGDRVSGELFF
TRBJ1-6 TRBV5-6 - - TGTGCCAGCAGCCGATATGGGACCTTGGGTTTGTCACCCCTCCACTTT CASSRYGTLGLSPLHF
TRBJ1-2 TRBV19 TRBD1 - TGTGCCAGTAGTACAGACAGGGTGGTCCATGGCTACACCTTC CASSTDRVVHGYTF
TRBJ2-7 TRBV28 TRBD1 few TGTGCCAGCAGTTTAGCCGGGACAGGGTTTTTCTACGAGCAGTACTTC CASSLAGTGFFYEQYF
TRBJ1-3 TRBV19 - once TGTGCCAGTAGTAGCCCCGGGGCAAGCTCTGGAAACACCATATATTTT CASSSPGASSGNTIYF
TRBJ2-6 TRBV5-8 - - TGTGCCAGCAGCTCACTTACCGGGGCCAACGTCCTGACTTTC CASSSLTGANVLTF
TRBJ1-4 TRBV28 TRBD1 - TGTGCCAGCAGTTTATGGGACAGGAGGAAGGAAAAACTGTTTTTT CASSLWDRRKEKLFF
TRBJ2-7 TRBV28 - - TGTGCCAGCAGTTCCATTAAATACGAGCAGTACTTC CASSSIKYEQYF
TRBJ2-2 TRBV10-1 - - TGCGCCAGCAGTGAGACCAAGGGGTCCGGGGAGCTGTTTTTT CASSETKGSGELFF
TRBJ2-7 TRBV7-9 - - TGTGCCAGCAGCCCCCCTGGCTCCTACGAGCAGTACTTC CASSPPGSYEQYF
TRBJ1-2 TRBV7-6 - - TGTGCCAGCAGTGCAGGGAACTATGGCTACACCTTC CASSAGNYGYTF
TRBJ2-3 TRBV5-1 TRBD2 - TGCGCCAGCAGCCTAGCGGGAGTTTCAGATACGCAGTATTTT CASSLAGVSDTQYF
TRBJ1-2 TRBV7-6 - - TGTGCCAGCAGCTTAGGGGGCAGGGACTATGGCTACACCTTC CASSLGGRDYGYTF
TRBJ1-1 TRBV7-9 TRBD1 - TGTGCCAGCAGCTTGGGACAGATAAACACTGAAGCTTTCTTT CASSLGQINTEAFF
TRBJ2-1 TRBV2 - - TGTGCCAGCACCCAATCCGGGAGAGAGTACAATGAGCAGTTCTTC CASTQSGREYNEQFF
TRBJ1-1 TRBV6-6 - - TGTGCCAGCAGTTCACAGGAATTCACTGAAGCTTTCTTT CASSSQEFTEAFF
TRBJ2-1 TRBV7-9 TRBD2 - TGTGCCAGCAGCCCAAAAGGAGCGGGACTCCCTAATGAGCAGTTCTTC CASSPKGAGLPNEQFF
TRBJ2-4 TRBV14 - - TGTGCCAGCAGCCAAGGTGGCTTCGGCCCCAAAAACATTCAGTACTTC CASSQGGFGPKNIQYF
TRBJ1-1 TRBV5-5 - - TGTGCCAGCAGCTTCGGGATGAACACTGAAGCTTTCTTT CASSFGMNTEAFF
TRBJ1-3 TRBV19 - - TGTGCCAGTAGTATCCGCCCTGTGGATCCAAGGACTGGAAACACCATATATTTT CASSIRPVDPRTGNTIYF
TRBJ2-5 TRBV7-6 - once TGTGCCAGCAGCCGGTCACAGGCTCAAGAGACCCAGTACTTC CASSRSQAQETQYF
TRBJ2-1 TRBV19 - - TGTGCCACCAAAGGAGTACCGAATGAGCAGTTCTTC CATKGVPNEQFF
TRBJ2-1 TRBV4-2 TRBD2 - TGTGCCAGCAGCCAAGAAGCGGGAGGGTACAATGAGCAGTTCTTC CASSQEAGGYNEQFF
TRBJ2-2 TRBV18 - - TGTGCCAGCTCACCTTCGGCGGTACGGACCGGGGAGCTGTTTTTT CASSPSAVRTGELFF
TRBJ2-2 TRBV27 - - TGTGCCAGCAGTTCGCAGGGGTTCACCGGGGAGCTGTTTTTT CASSSQGFTGELFF
TRBJ1-2 TRBV19 TRBD1 - TGTGCCAGTCAGACAGGGGACTATACGAACTATGGCTACACCTTC CASQTGDYTNYGYTF
TRBJ2-5 TRBV11-2 TRBD1 - TGTGCCAGCAGCTTAGCCCGGACAGGGCTGGGGACCCAGTACTTC CASSLARTGLGTQYF
TRBJ1-3 TRBV5-4 - once TGTGCCAGCAGCCAAGACATCGGGTATGGAAACACCATATATTTT CASSQDIGYGNTIYF
TRBJ2-3 TRBV19 TRBD2 - TGTGCCAGTAATAGGGCGCGGGAGACAGATACGCAGTATTTT CASNRARETDTQYF
TRBJ2-7 TRBV5-1 TRBD2 - TGCGCCAGCAGCCCCGCGCTAGCGGGCCTACTCTACGAGCAGTACTTC CASSPALAGLLYEQYF